One and the same sample provided the 15 T cell receptor beta chains below, sequenced in a study of Graves' ophthalmopathy and Graves' hyperthyroidism. As the template, RNA transcripts were used to amplify TCR beta CDR3 regions. A first-round RT-PCR used HTBI primers, followed by a second-round multiplex PCR. MiXCR, applied by TCRdb to the multiplex PCR reads, yields one record per CDR3 protein. The repertoire holds 350,000 to 450,000 distinct CDR3 sequences, with 15% to 20% as singletons. Specimen: peripheral blood. The receptors stem from a young woman with Graves' ophthalmopathy.

This chain joins TRBV12-3 or TRBV12-4 and TRBJ2-5; 9 bases align to TRBD2. The CDR3 covers 17 residues. With V trimmed by 3 bases and J by 4 bases, 12 bases remained unmatched. This chain's CDR3 is CASSLRASGVRGETQYF. The CDR3 DNA is TGTGCCAGCAGTTTGAGGGCTAGCGGGGTCCGGGGAGAGACCCAGTACTTC.

This clonotype appeared many times. The chain has TRBV5-1 and TRBJ2-7; D is ambiguous. V lost 0 bases and J 2 bases, leaving 9 bases between the germline ends. Germline V gene data show CDR1 as SGHRS and CDR2 as YFSETQ. The CDR3 contains 14 residues. CDR3 region: CASSLDRLTYEQYF. In DNA, the CDR3 is TGCGCCAGCAGCTTGGATAGGTTAACCTACGAGCAGTACTTC.

This chain joins TRBV12-3 or TRBV12-4 and TRBJ1-2; 7 bases agree with TRBD1. The CDR3 length is 15 residues. The V gene end was trimmed by 5 bases and the J gene end by 5 bases; junction bases not matched to a gene: 11. Here the CDR3 DNA reads TGTGCCAGCAGTCATCCGGGACAGTTGGAATATGGCTACACCTTC. Its translation is CASSHPGQLEYGYTF.

The chain recombines TRBV20-1 with TRBJ2-7, with D unresolved. Germline-derived CDR1 and CDR2 are DFQATT and SNEGSKA (reference sequence). The CDR3 sequence is 12 residues long. V was cut by 3 bases and J by 3 bases, with 9 bases left in between. The chain's CDR3 is CSASGLNYEQYF. The CDR3 nucleotides are TGCAGTGCTAGTGGGCTTAACTACGAGCAGTACTTC.

This clonotype was seen many times. The chain recombines TRBV12-3 or TRBV12-4 with TRBJ1-1; possibly TRBD1 for D (5 bases). Trimming removed 3 bases at V and 11 bases at J, with 16 bases between. The CDR3 runs 13 residues. CDR3 residues: CASSFAGWDEAFF. CDR3 sequence (DNA): TGTGCCAGCAGTTTCGCAGGGTGGGATGAGGCTTTCTTT.

The V and J genes are TRBV20-1 and TRBJ2-7; D might be TRBD2 (5 bases). V was trimmed by 4 bases and J by 9 bases, leaving 13 bases between them. The germline V gene encodes CDR1 DFQATT and CDR2 SNEGSKA (reference sequence). This CDR3 region has 11 residues. The CDR3 loop is CSATGTEAQYF. CDR3 DNA: TGCAGTGCTACGGGAACGGAGGCGCAGTACTTC.

This clonotype was seen many times. This rearrangement joins TRBV20-1 to TRBJ2-5; 12 bases are shared with TRBD1. J was trimmed by 4 bases and V by 6 bases; bases with no gene match: 9. CDR1 and CDR2 from the germline V gene are DFQATT and SNEGSKA (reference sequence). The CDR3 is made up of 15 amino acids. The CDR3 loop reads CSASGTGGLRETQYF. For the CDR3, the DNA is TGCAGTGCCTCCGGGACAGGGGGCTTGAGAGAGACCCAGTACTTC.

The J gene is TRBJ2-7, the V gene TRBV7-9, with D maybe TRBD1 (5 bases). Trimming pared 8 bases from V and 5 bases from J, leaving 10 bases between. The CDR3 extends over 11 amino acids. Germline values: CDR1 SEHNR, CDR2 FQNEAQ (reference sequence). The CDR3 DNA sequence: TGTGCCAGCGCCCTGGGGCACGAGCAGTACTTC. Translation: CASALGHEQYF.

This clonotype came up many times. V is TRBV29-1 and J is TRBJ2-7, with 7 nucleotides matching TRBD1. Germline loops: CDR1 SQVTM, CDR2 ANQGSEA. The CDR3 totals 13 residues. J gave up 5 bases and V 2 bases, and 6 bases lay outside the gene matches. The CDR3 region has the DNA TGCAGCGTTGAAAAAGGGGGCCGGAACGAGCAGTACTTC. Its protein product is CSVEKGGRNEQYF.

The rearrangement links TRBV29-1 to TRBJ1-2; D gene unclear. Germline V gives CDR1 SQVTM, CDR2 ANQGSEA. CDR3 length equals 14 residues. V was clipped by 6 bases and J by 2 bases, with 16 bases between them. The CDR3 region has the DNA TGCAGCGTCCCCACTCCGCCACGAAACTATGGCTACACCTTC. Translated, it gives CSVPTPPRNYGYTF.

The gene calls are TRBV7-6 and TRBJ2-4; tentative D call: TRBD2 (5 bases). The DNA end lines up better with TRBJ2-5; the J call may be wrong. CDR1 SGHVS and CDR2 FNYEAQ come from the germline V gene. This CDR3 has 12 amino acids. The DNA for the CDR3 is TGTGCCAGCAGCCAAACGGAGGCGACCCAGTACTTC. Its translation is CASSQTEATQYF.

On this clonotype: A much larger clone differs by one base, so this may be a read error. This rearrangement joins TRBV6-1 to TRBJ1-1; no definite D call. This CDR3 has 15 amino acids. The germline V gene has CDR1 MNHNS and CDR2 SASEGT. V gave up 8 bases and J gave up 6 bases, with 22 bases separating them. CDR3 protein: CASGPPLTGRAEAFF. In DNA form, the CDR3 reads TGTGCCAGCGGACCCCCTTTGACCGGGCGGGCTGAAGCTTTCTTT.

In its sample, this clonotype was seen many times. The V and J genes are TRBV7-2 and TRBJ2-7; TRBD2 matches at 11 bases. Germline V gene sequence: CDR1 SGHTA, CDR2 FQGNSA. Trimming cost V 2 bases and J 2 bases; bases outside gene matches: 5. This CDR3 is built from 16 residues. CDR3 DNA: TGTGCCAGCAGCTTATGGCTAGCGGGGGGCCCCTACGAGCAGTACTTC. It encodes CASSLWLAGGPYEQYF.

This clonotype was picked up many times. The rearrangement links TRBV6-5 to TRBJ1-2; 9 positions agree with TRBD1. V lost 3 bases and J lost 4; bases outside the gene matches: 12. The germline V gene has CDR1 MNHEY and CDR2 SVGAGI. There are 17 residues in the CDR3. The CDR3 DNA reads TGTGCCAGCAGTTATCTCCCAGACACAGGGGGCAGCTATGGCTACACCTTC. It translates to CASSYLPDTGGSYGYTF.

This clonotype was detected ten times or more. The chain recombines TRBV4-2 with TRBJ2-2; no reliable D call. Germline CDR1 reads LGHNA; CDR2 reads YNFKEQ. This CDR3 comprises 20 residues. Between the trimmed V and J ends, which lost 4 bases and 6 bases, there was a span of 30 bases. CDR3 in DNA: TGTGCCAGCAGCCCCGGAAGGGCAGGCGGACCTTGGAGCCCCTCCGGGGAGCTGTTTTTT. This translates into CASSPGRAGGPWSPSGELFF.